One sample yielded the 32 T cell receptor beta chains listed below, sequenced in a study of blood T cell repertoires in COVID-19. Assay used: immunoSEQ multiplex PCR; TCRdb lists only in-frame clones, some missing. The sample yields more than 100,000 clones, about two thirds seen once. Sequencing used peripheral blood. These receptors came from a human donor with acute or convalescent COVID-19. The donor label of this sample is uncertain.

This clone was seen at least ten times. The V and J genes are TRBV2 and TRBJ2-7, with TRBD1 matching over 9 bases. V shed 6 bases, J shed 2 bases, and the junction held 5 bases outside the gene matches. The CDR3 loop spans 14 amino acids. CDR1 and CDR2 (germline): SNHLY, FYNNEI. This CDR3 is CASRGTGFAYEQYF. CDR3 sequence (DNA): TGTGCCAGCAGGGGGACAGGGTTTGCCTACGAGCAGTACTTC.

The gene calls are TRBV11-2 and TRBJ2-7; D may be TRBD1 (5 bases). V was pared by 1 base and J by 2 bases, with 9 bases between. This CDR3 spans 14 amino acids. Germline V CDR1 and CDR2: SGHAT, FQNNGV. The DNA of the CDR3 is TGTGCCAGCAGCTTAGTCCCAGGGACCTACGAGCAGTACGTC. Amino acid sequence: CASSLVPGTYEQYV.

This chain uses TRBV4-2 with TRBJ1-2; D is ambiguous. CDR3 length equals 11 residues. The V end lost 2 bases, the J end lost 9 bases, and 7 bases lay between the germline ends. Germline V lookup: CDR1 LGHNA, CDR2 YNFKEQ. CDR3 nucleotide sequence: TGTGCCAGCAGCCAAATAGACAGCTACACCTTC. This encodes CASSQIDSYTF.

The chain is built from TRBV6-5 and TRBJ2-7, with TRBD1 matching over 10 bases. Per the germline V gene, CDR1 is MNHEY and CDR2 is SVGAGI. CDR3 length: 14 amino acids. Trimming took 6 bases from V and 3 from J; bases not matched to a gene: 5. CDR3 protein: CASSETGGIYEQYF. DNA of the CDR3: TGTGCCAGCAGCGAGACAGGGGGCATCTACGAGCAGTACTTC.

CDR3 bases: TGTGCCAGCAGCACCAGACAGGGCGGCTACACCTTC. Translation: CASSTRQGGYTF. The V call is TRBV13, the J call TRBJ1-2; 7 positions match TRBD1. CDR1 and CDR2 (germline): PRHDT, FYEKMQ (reference sequence). CDR3 length equals 12 residues. Germline trimming cut 5 bases from V and 8 bases from J; bases unmatched to any gene: 5.

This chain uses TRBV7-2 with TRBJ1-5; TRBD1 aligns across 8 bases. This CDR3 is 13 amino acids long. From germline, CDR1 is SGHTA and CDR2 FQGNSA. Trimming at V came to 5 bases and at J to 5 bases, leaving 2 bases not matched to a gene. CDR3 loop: CASSVQGDQPQHF. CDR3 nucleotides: TGTGCCAGCAGCGTACAGGGGGATCAGCCCCAGCATTTT.

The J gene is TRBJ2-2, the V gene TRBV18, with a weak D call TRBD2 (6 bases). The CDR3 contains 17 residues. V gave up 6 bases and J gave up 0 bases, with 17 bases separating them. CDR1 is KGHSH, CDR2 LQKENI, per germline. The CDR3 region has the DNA TGTGCCAGCTCCCCCCTCCCCGGGGGAGCGAACACCGGGGAGCTGTTTTTT. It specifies CASSPLPGGANTGELFF.

DNA of the CDR3: TGCGCCAGCAGCCCAGACAGGCGCCGGGAGCAGTACTTC. Encoded protein: CASSPDRRREQYF. This chain connects TRBV4-1 to TRBJ2-7, with D perhaps matching TRBD1 (6 bases). Trimming cost V 4 bases and J 7 bases, with 14 bases left between them. CDR3 length: 13 amino acids. Germline-derived CDR1 and CDR2 are MGHRA and YSYEKL.

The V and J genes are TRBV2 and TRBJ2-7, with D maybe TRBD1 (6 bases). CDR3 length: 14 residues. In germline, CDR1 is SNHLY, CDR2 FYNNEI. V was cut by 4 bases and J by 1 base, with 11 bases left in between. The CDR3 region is CASSVRGTSYEQYV. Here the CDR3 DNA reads TGTGCCAGCAGTGTACGAGGGACATCCTACGAGCAGTACGTC.

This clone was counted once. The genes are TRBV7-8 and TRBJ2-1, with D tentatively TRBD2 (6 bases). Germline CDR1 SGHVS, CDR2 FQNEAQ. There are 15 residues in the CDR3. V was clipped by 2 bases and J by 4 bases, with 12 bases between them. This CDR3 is CASSLKAGTYNEQFF. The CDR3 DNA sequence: TGTGCCAGCAGCTTAAAGGCAGGGACTTACAATGAGCAGTTCTTC. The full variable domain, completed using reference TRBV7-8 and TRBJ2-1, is GAGVSQSPRYKVAKRGQDVALRCDPISGHVSLFWYQQALGQGPEFLTYFQNEAQLDKSGLPSDRFFAERPEGSVSTLKIQRTQQEDSAVYLCASSLKAGTYNEQFFGPGTRLTVL.

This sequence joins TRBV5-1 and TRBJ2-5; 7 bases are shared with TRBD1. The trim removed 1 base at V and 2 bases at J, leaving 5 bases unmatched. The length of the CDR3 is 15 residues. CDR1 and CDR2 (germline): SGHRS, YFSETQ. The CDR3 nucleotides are TGCGCCAGCAGCTTGCTTAGGGACAGACAAGAGACCCAGTACTTC. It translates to CASSLLRDRQETQYF.

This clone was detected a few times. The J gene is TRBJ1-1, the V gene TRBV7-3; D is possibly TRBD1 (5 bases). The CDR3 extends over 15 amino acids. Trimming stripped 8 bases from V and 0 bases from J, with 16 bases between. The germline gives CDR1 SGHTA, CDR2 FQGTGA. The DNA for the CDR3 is TGTGCCAGCTCCCCCGGGGGGGGTATGAACACTGAAGCTTTCTTT. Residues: CASSPGGGMNTEAFF.

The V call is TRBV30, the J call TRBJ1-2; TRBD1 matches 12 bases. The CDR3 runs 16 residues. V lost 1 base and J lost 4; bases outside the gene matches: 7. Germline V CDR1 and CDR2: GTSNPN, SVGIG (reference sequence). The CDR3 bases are TGTGCCTGGAGTGCCGCCGGGACAGGGGGCATCTATGGCTACACCTTC. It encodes CAWSAAGTGGIYGYTF.

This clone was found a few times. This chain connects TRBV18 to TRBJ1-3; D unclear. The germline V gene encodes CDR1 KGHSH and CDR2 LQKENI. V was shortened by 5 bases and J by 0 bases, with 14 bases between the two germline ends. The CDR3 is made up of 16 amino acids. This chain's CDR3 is CASSSEGPHSGNTIYF. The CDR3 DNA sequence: TGTGCCAGCTCATCTGAGGGCCCTCACTCTGGAAACACCATATATTTT.

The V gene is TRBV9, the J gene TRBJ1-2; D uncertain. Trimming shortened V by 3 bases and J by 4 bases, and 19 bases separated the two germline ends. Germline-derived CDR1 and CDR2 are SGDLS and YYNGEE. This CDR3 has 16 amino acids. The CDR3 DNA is TGTGCCAGCAGCGCGGGGATGGGCGGAGGCTTCTATGGCTACACCTTC. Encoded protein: CASSAGMGGGFYGYTF. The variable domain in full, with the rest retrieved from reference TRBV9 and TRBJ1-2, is DSGVTQTPKHLITATGQRVTLRCSPRSGDLSVYWYQQSLDQGLQFLIQYYNGEERAKGNILERFSAQQFPDLHSELNLSSLELGDSALYFCASSAGMGGGFYGYTFGSGTRLTVV.

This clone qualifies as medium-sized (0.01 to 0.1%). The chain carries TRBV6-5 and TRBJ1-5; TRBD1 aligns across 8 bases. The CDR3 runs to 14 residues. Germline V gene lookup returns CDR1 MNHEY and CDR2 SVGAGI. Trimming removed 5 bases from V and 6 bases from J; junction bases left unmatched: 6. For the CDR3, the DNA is TGTGCCAGCAGTCCAGGGGGCCCTTCTCAGCCCCAGCATTTT. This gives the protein CASSPGGPSQPQHF.

The CDR3 nucleotides are TGCGCCAGCAGCCAAGTAGGAGGGAGGGATGGCTACACCTTC. It encodes CASSQVGGRDGYTF. The chain recombines TRBV4-1 with TRBJ1-2; D unclear. Trimming stripped 1 base from V and 6 bases from J, with 12 bases between. Germline V CDR1 and CDR2: MGHRA, YSYEKL. The CDR3 is 14 amino acids.

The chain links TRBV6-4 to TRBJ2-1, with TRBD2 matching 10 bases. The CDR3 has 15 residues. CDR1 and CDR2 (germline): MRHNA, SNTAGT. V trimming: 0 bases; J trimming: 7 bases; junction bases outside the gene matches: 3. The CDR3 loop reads CASSDSERGGNEQFF. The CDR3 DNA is TGTGCCAGCAGTGACTCGGAGCGGGGGGGAAATGAGCAGTTCTTC.

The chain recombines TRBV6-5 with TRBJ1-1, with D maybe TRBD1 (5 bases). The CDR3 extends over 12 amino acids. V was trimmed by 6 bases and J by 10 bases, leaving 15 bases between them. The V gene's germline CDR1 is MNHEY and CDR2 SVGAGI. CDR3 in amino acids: CASRRGGDRAFF. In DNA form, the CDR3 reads TGTGCCAGCAGGCGGGGGGGGGATAGAGCTTTCTTT.

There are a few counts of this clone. In DNA form, the CDR3 reads TGCGCCAGCAGCTGCTGCGAGGGGGTCCCGCAAGTGCCCTACGAGCAGTACGTC. Protein: CASSCCEGVPQVPYEQYV. The rearrangement uses TRBV5-1 and TRBJ2-7; a possible D gene is TRBD1 (6 bases). There are 18 residues in the CDR3. The germline CDR1 and CDR2 sequences are SGHRS and YFSETQ. Trimming left V 3 bases short and J 2 bases short, with 24 bases between.

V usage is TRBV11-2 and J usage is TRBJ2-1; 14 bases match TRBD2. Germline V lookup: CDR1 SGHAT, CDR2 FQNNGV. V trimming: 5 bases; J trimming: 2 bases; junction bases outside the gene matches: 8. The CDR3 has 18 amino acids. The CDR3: CASSHRGTSGGPYNEQFF. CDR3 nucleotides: TGTGCCAGCAGCCACCGGGGGACTAGCGGGGGACCCTACAATGAGCAGTTCTTC.

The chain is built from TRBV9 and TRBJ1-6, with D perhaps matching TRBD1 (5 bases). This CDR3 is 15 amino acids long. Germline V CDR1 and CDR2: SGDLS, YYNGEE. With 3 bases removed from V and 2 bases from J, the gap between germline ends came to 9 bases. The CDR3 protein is CASSARVAYNSPLHF. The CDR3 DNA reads TGTGCCAGCAGCGCCAGGGTGGCCTATAATTCACCCCTCCACTTT.

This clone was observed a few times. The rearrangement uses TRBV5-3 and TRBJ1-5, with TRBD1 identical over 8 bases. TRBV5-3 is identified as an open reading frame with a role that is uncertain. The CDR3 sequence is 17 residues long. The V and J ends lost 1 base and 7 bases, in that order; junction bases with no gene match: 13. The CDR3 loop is CARSLKPGQGLKQPQHF. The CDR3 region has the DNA TGTGCCAGAAGCTTGAAACCCGGACAGGGATTAAAGCAGCCCCAGCATTTT.

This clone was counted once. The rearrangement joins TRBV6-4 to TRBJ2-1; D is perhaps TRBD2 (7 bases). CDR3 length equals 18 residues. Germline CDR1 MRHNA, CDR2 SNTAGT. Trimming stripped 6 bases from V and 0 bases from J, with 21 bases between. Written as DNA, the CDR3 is TGTGCCAGCAGAACCAACGCGGGGGCCCGAAGCTCCTACAATGAGCAGTTCTTC. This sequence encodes CASRTNAGARSSYNEQFF.

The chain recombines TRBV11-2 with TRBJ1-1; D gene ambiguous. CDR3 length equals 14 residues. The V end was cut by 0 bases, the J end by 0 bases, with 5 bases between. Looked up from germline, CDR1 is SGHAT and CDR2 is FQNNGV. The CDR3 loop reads CASSLETLNTEAFF. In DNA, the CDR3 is TGTGCCAGCAGCTTAGAAACATTGAACACTGAAGCTTTCTTT.

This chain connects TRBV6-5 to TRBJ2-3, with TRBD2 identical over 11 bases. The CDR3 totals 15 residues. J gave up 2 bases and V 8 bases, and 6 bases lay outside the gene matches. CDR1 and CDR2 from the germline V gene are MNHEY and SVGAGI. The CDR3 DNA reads TGTGCCAGCCGACTAGCGGGGTACCACACAGATACGCAGTATTTT. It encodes CASRLAGYHTDTQYF.

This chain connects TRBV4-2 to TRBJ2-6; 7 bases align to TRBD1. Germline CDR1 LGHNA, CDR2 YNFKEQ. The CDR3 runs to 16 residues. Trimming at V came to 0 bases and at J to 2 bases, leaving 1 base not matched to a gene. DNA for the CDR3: TGTGCCAGCAGCCAAGATGGGACAGCTGGGGCCAACGTCCTGACTTTC. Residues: CASSQDGTAGANVLTF.

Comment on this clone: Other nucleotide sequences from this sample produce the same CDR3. The CDR3 coding sequence is TGTGCCAGCAGCCTCGCAGGTACCGGGGAGCTGTTTTTT. This translates into CASSLAGTGELFF. This chain connects TRBV11-2 to TRBJ2-2; D ambiguous. The germline gives CDR1 SGHAT, CDR2 FQNNGV. The CDR3 loop spans 13 amino acids. Trimming removed 5 bases at V and 5 bases at J, with 9 bases between.

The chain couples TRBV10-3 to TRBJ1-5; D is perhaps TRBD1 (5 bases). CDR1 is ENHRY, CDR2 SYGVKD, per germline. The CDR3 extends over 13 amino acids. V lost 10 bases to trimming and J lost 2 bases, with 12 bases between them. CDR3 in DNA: TGTGCCACCCGTTTAGGGGGCAATCAGCCCCAGCATTTT. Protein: CATRLGGNQPQHF.

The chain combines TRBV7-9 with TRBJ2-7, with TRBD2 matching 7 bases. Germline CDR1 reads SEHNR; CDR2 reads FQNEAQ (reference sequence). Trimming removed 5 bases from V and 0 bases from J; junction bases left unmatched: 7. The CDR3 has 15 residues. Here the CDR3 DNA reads TGTGCCAGCAGCCCGGGGACTACAAGCTCCTACGAGCAGTACTTC. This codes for CASSPGTTSSYEQYF.

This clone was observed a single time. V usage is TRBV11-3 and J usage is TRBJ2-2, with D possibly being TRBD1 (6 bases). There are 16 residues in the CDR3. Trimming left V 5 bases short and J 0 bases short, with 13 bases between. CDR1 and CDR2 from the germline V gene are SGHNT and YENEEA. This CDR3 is CASSLGTIANTGELFF. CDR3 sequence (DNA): TGTGCCAGCAGCCTTGGGACAATCGCGAACACCGGGGAGCTGTTTTTT.

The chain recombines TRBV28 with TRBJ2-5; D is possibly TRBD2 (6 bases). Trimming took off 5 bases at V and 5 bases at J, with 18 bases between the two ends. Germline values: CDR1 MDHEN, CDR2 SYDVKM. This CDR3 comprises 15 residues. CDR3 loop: CASSTPGPGGETQYF. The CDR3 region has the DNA TGTGCCAGCAGTACACCGGGACCAGGAGGGGAGACCCAGTACTTC.